Sequencing of this T cell receptor (beta chain) was carried out in a study of shared clonotypes between healthy human individuals. The CDR3 runs to 14 residues. Germline CDR1 SGHVS, CDR2 FQNEAQ. Trimming removed 2 bases at V and 1 base at J, with 8 bases between. The data were produced by immunoSEQ multiplex PCR, yet TCRdb's version contains in-frame clones alone and is incomplete. The data contain 2 million to 2.5 million clones, approximately 93% of them singletons. Healthy HIV-negative adults with no recent acute infections or vaccinations were recruited as donors. The TCR comes from a man aged 18 to 29 in good health. Some clones in this sample may be carry-over from other donors' samples. The sample consisted of naive CD4+ T cells from PBMCs. The subset here: CD45RA+ positively selected. The J gene is TRBJ2-5, the V gene TRBV7-8, with D hard to call. The CDR3 protein is CASSLRLFQETQYF. The CDR3, as DNA: TGTGCCAGCAGCTTAAGGCTATTCCAAGAGACCCAGTACTTC.